This TCR beta chain was obtained from a study of CXCR3-negative and CXCR3-positive naive CD8 T cells. Overall study results and limits: Naive cells used TRBV-TRBJ genes in much the same way whether CXCR3-negative or CXCR3-positive; memory cells did not.

With regard to this clonotype: Its matching antigen is unknown.

Germline CDR1 reads SEHNR; CDR2 reads FQNEAQ (reference sequence). This CDR3 is 14 amino acids long. With UMI labels, 5' RACE was used to prepare the TRB cDNA libraries. TCRdb derives one entry per CDR3 protein from the 5' RACE reads, leaving out DNA. The sample has approximately 74,000 distinct CDR3 sequences, and its top ten clones hold 1.6%. The J gene is TRBJ2-7, the V gene TRBV7-9; with no DNA, the TCRdb D assignment of TRBD1 cannot be verified. This TCR derives from a human donor in good health. Some clones in this sample may be carry-over from other donors' samples. Sequenced material: naive CXCR3- CD8+ T cells from blood. Noted subset: CD45RO-CCR7+CD27+CD95- naive CD8+ T cells lacking CXCR3 (TNR3-). The CDR3 loop reads CASSPRDRLNEQYF.